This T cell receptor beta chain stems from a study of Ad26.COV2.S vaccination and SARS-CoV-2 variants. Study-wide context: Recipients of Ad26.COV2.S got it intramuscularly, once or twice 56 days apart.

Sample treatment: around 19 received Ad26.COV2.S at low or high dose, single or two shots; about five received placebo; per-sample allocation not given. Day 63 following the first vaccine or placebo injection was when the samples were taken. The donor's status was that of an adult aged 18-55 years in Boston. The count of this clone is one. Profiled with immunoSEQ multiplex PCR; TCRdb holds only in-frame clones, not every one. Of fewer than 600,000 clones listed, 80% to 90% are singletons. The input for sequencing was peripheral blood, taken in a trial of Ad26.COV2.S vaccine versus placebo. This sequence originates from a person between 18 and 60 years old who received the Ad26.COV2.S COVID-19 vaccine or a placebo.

The CDR3 is CASSSSIVFGLAGSSYNEQFF. As DNA, the CDR3 is TGTGCCAGCAGTTCCTCCATTGTTTTTGGGCTAGCGGGGAGCTCCTACAATGAGCAGTTCTTC. This chain uses TRBV28 with TRBJ2-1, with 9 positions matching TRBD2. After removal of 4 bases from V and 0 bases from J, the junction contained 19 bases not matched to a gene. There are 21 residues in the CDR3. In germline, CDR1 is MDHEN, CDR2 SYDVKM.